The sequence of this T cell receptor (beta chain) was determined in a study of blood T cells in healthy people across ages. Each donor gave roughly 9.8 milliliters of peripheral blood. Isolation yielded PBMCs, at least 6.5 million per sample, in every case. Primers used in a second PCR of roughly 6 to 11 cycles were a sample-barcoded 5' primer and a J-beta primer mix. TCRdb analysed the 5' RACE reads with MiXCR anew, one entry per CDR3 protein. Counted here are 600,000 or so distinct CDR3 sequences, about 28% occurring once; the ten biggest clones make up 15% to 18%. Trimming removed 7 bases from V and 3 bases from J, with 9 bases in between. CDR3 length: 11 amino acids. Germline V gene sequence: CDR1 SQVTM, CDR2 ANQGSEA.

The specimen was blood. V and J are TRBV29-1 and TRBJ1-2; D uncertain. This receptor was identified in a woman aged 80 or over in good health. CDR3 amino acids: CSGRWDYGYTF. The CDR3 nucleotides are TGCAGCGGTCGGTGGGACTATGGCTACACCTTC.